The T cell receptor beta chain described here comes from a study of blood T cells in healthy people across ages. Broader study findings: Estimated diversity across one million T cells was deemed an underestimate. With unsorted PBMCs, a conclusive comparison of naive versus antigen-experienced cells was not possible. A strong correlation was found between TCR beta diversity and the percentage of naive T cells.

For the second PCR, which ran for roughly 6 to 12 cycles, a sample-barcoded 5' primer and a J-beta primer mix were used. Each CDR3 protein gets one entry after TCRdb re-called the 5' RACE reads with MiXCR. The data contain 1.5 million to 2 million distinct CDR3 sequences, roughly 27% of them singletons. The CDR3 has 13 amino acids. Looked up from germline, CDR1 is SGHNT and CDR2 is YYREEE (reference sequence). As regards this clonotype: Its antigen remains unknown. This clone may be a read error of a much larger clone one base away.

This chain joins TRBV5-4 and TRBJ2-7; a weak D match, TRBD1 (6 bases). The J call could be wrong; TRBJ2-5 is a better fit for the DNA end. The TCR sequence derives from a woman aged 30 to 39 in good health. Input material: blood. CDR3 DNA sequence: TGTGCCAGCAGAGTAGGGGGATCAGAGACCCAGTACTTC. Its translation: CASRVGGSETQYF.